The 16 T cell receptor beta chains reported below all come from one sample, sequenced in a study of blood T cell repertoires in COVID-19. Produced via immunoSEQ multiplex PCR; TCRdb's table is partial and in-frame only. The sample lists roughly 160,000 clones, about 83% occurring once. Input material: peripheral blood. The receptors shown here come from a woman aged 70-85 years who had recovered from COVID-19.

The rearrangement uses TRBV19 and TRBJ1-3, with D tentatively TRBD1 (6 bases). Trimming removed 6 bases from V and 0 bases from J, with 9 bases in between. The CDR3 spans 14 residues. Germline CDR1 is LNHDA and CDR2 is SQIVND (reference sequence). CDR3 bases: TGTGCCAGTAGGACAGGTCTCTCTGGAAACACCATATATTTT. Amino acid sequence: CASRTGLSGNTIYF.

The chain joins TRBV7-9 to TRBJ2-6; D gene ambiguous. Germline values: CDR1 SEHNR, CDR2 FQNEAQ (reference sequence). The V end lost 7 bases, the J end lost 1 base, and 11 bases lay between the germline ends. The CDR3 spans 15 residues. CDR3 bases: TGTGCCAGCACCCCTGTCGCGTCTGGGGCCAACGTCCTGACTTTC. It encodes CASTPVASGANVLTF.

The chain recombines TRBV7-2 with TRBJ2-4; the match to TRBD1 covers 9 bases. With 1 base clipped from V and 7 bases from J, the junction kept 5 bases outside the gene matches. Germline lookup yields CDR1 SGHTA and CDR2 FQGNSA. The CDR3 contains 15 residues. The CDR3 nucleotides are TGTGCCAGCAGCTTAGTAGGGACAGGGATGAACATTCAGTACTTC. Amino acids: CASSLVGTGMNIQYF.

The chain has TRBV20-1 and TRBJ2-7, with D unresolved. The CDR3 spans 11 residues. The V gene lost 2 bases and the J gene lost 2 bases, with 4 bases spanning the gap. The germline CDR1 and CDR2 sequences are DFQATT and SNEGSKA (reference sequence). CDR3: CSARRAYEQYF. CDR3 bases: TGCAGTGCTAGACGCGCCTACGAGCAGTACTTC.

This clone appeared a few times. The rearrangement joins TRBV13 to TRBJ1-6, with 7 bases that match TRBD1. Germline lookup yields CDR1 PRHDT and CDR2 FYEKMQ (reference sequence). The CDR3 sequence is 17 residues long. After removal of 5 bases from V and 4 bases from J, the junction contained 11 bases not matched to a gene. For the CDR3, the DNA is TGTGCCAGCAGCGCAACACAGGGGTTGGTTTATAATTCACCCCTCCACTTT. Its protein is CASSATQGLVYNSPLHF.

This rearrangement joins TRBV5-1 to TRBJ2-7; a weak D match, TRBD1 (6 bases). Germline loops: CDR1 SGHRS, CDR2 YFSETQ. V was shortened by 6 bases and J by 2 bases, with 18 bases between the two germline ends. The CDR3 spans 15 residues. CDR3 residues: CASTSGHTITYEQYF. CDR3 coding DNA: TGCGCCAGCACCTCGGGACACACCATAACCTACGAGCAGTACTTC. Full variable domain (remainder filled in from reference TRBV5-1 and TRBJ2-7): KAGVTQTPRYLIKTRGQQVTLSCSPISGHRSVSWYQQTPGQGLQFLFEYFSETQRNKGNFPGRFSGRQFSNSRSEMNVSTLELGDSALYLCASTSGHTITYEQYFGPGTRLTVT.

This chain joins TRBV3-1 (or the pseudogene TRBV3-2) and TRBJ1-6; no reliable D call. The CDR3 contains 15 residues. Trimming cost V 1 base and J 10 bases, with 14 bases left between them. Germline V lookup: CDR1 LGHDT, CDR2 YNNKEL (reference sequence). The CDR3 DNA reads as TGTGCCAGCAGCCAAGGGAGGGCCCCTTTATCACCCCTCCACTTT. This codes for CASSQGRAPLSPLHF.

The chain couples TRBV27 to TRBJ2-1; maybe TRBD2 (5 bases). The CDR3 is 17 amino acids. CDR1 is MNHEY and CDR2 is SMNVEV in the germline V gene (reference sequence). Between the trimmed V and J ends, which lost 2 bases and 6 bases, there was a span of 20 bases. The CDR3 sequence is CASSLGIGMAAGNEQFF. DNA of the CDR3: TGTGCCAGCAGTTTAGGGATCGGGATGGCGGCAGGCAATGAGCAGTTCTTC.

The chain employs TRBV5-4 and TRBJ2-6; D possibly corresponds to TRBD2 (7 bases). The CDR3 loop spans 17 amino acids. CDR1 and CDR2 (germline): SGHNT, YYREEE (reference sequence). V lost 4 bases and J lost 0, with 14 bases in between. CDR3 protein: CASSGGGGNSGANVLTF. CDR3 coding DNA: TGTGCCAGCAGCGGGGGGGGCGGTAACTCTGGGGCCAACGTCCTGACTTTC.

The chain has TRBV21-1 and TRBJ1-2. TRBV21-1 is designated a pseudogene. This CDR3 is built from 16 residues. The CDR3 is CASIYFKSSCPRGYTF. In nucleotides, the CDR3 is TGTGCCAGCATCTACTTCAAGAGCTCGTGTCCCCGCGGCTACACCTTC.

The chain combines TRBV4-3 with TRBJ1-1; TRBD1 matches 11 bases. Germline V gives CDR1 LGHNA, CDR2 YSLEER. The CDR3 extends over 15 amino acids. V shed 2 bases and J 4 bases; nucleotides not matched to a gene: 3. CDR3 loop: CASSQRDRGATEAFF. CDR3 DNA sequence: TGCGCCAGCAGCCAACGGGACAGGGGGGCCACTGAAGCTTTCTTT.

The V call is TRBV18, the J call TRBJ2-1; TRBD1 agrees at 9 bases. CDR3 length: 14 residues. The germline V gene encodes CDR1 KGHSH and CDR2 LQKENI. J was trimmed by 7 bases and V by 4 bases; bases with no gene match: 5. The CDR3 protein is CASSQVTGGNEQFF. The CDR3 region has the DNA TGTGCCAGCTCACAAGTGACAGGGGGTAATGAGCAGTTCTTC.

Only one count was recorded for this clone. Here the CDR3 DNA reads TGTGCCAGTAGTCCCCTGGGACAGGGGAACACTGAAGCTTTCTTT. It translates to CASSPLGQGNTEAFF. V and J are TRBV19 and TRBJ1-1; 9 nucleotides agree with TRBD1. The J segment lost 1 base and the V segment lost 5 bases, leaving 5 bases of the junction unmatched. CDR3 length equals 15 residues. The germline V gene has CDR1 LNHDA and CDR2 SQIVND (reference sequence).

The chain joins TRBV6-5 to TRBJ1-3; 7 bases fit TRBD1. With V trimmed by 7 bases and J by 0 bases, 6 bases remained unmatched. This CDR3 is 15 amino acids long. CDR1 and CDR2 from the germline V gene are MNHEY and SVGAGI. The CDR3 region is CASTPGQNSGNTIYF. CDR3 sequence (DNA): TGTGCCAGCACCCCGGGACAGAACTCTGGAAACACCATATATTTT.

The chain uses TRBV30 and TRBJ1-2; D is unresolved. CDR1 GTSNPN and CDR2 SVGIG come from the germline V gene (reference sequence). CDR3 length: 11 residues. Between the trimmed V and J ends, which lost 5 bases and 8 bases, there was a span of 12 bases. The DNA for the CDR3 is TGTGCCTGGCTGGCTAGCGGGGGCTACACCTTC. This sequence encodes CAWLASGGYTF.

About this clone: One junction end does not reproduce the germline sequence, and a read error may be involved. The chain recombines TRBV18 with TRBJ2-1, with a weak D call TRBD2 (5 bases). Looked up from germline, CDR1 is KGHSH and CDR2 is LQKENI. The CDR3 totals 12 residues. As DNA, the CDR3 is TGTGCCAGCTCGGGGAACCTAGCCCCAAGCCTCTTC. Its protein product is CASSGNLAPSLF.